The 25 T cell receptor beta chains presented below share a single source sample, sequenced in a study of T cells in Graves' hyperthyroidism and ophthalmopathy. Amplification of TCR beta CDR3 regions used RNA as the template. First-round RT-PCR of the TCR CDR3 relied on the HTBI primer set. One entry per CDR3 protein, called by TCRdb with MiXCR from the multiplex PCR reads. The sample has around 420,000 distinct CDR3 sequences; approximately 13% are singletons. Sequenced material: blood. These receptor sequences come from a woman under 30 with Graves' hyperthyroidism.

The chain couples TRBV9 to TRBJ2-1; 8 bases line up with TRBD2. V lost 3 bases to trimming and J lost 7 bases; unmatched junction nucleotides: 9. Germline-derived CDR1 and CDR2 are SGDLS and YYNGEE. This CDR3 is 15 amino acids long. The CDR3 bases are TGTGCCAGCAGCGCCTCCGGGAGGGGGGCGAATGAGCAGTTCTTC. Translation: CASSASGRGANEQFF.

This clonotype was recorded at least ten times. The genes are TRBV3-1 and TRBJ2-1, with TRBD2 matching over 13 bases. The CDR3 is 14 residues long. The germline V gene encodes CDR1 LGHDT and CDR2 YNNKEL (reference sequence). J was trimmed by 7 bases and V by 5 bases; bases with no gene match: 2. The CDR3 protein is CASSTSGRVNEQFF. The CDR3 nucleotides are TGTGCCAGCAGCACTAGCGGGAGGGTAAATGAGCAGTTCTTC.

This clonotype occurred many times. The rearrangement links TRBV27 to TRBJ2-3; D perhaps matches TRBD1 (5 bases). This CDR3 comprises 14 residues. V was cut by 5 bases and J by 4 bases, with 13 bases left in between. The V gene's germline CDR1 is MNHEY and CDR2 SMNVEV (reference sequence). The CDR3 is CASSTIRGADTQYF. In DNA, the CDR3 is TGTGCCAGCAGTACGATTAGGGGCGCAGATACGCAGTATTTT.

V is TRBV7-9 and J is TRBJ2-1, with 8 bases matching TRBD1. Germline V gene lookup returns CDR1 SEHNR and CDR2 FQNEAQ (reference sequence). Unmatched junction bases numbered 12, after V lost 5 bases and J lost 9 bases. The CDR3 contains 15 residues. The CDR3 reads CASSPRAGGSGEQFF. The DNA for the CDR3 is TGTGCCAGCAGCCCACGGGCAGGGGGCAGCGGTGAGCAGTTCTTC.

This clonotype was picked up many times. The chain joins TRBV5-8 to TRBJ2-7; TRBD1 agrees at 9 bases. V shed 4 bases and J 2 bases; nucleotides not matched to a gene: 16. CDR3 size: 18 residues. CDR1 is SGHTS, CDR2 YDEGEE, per germline. CDR3 in DNA: TGTGCCAGCAGCCCCCCTTTCCACCGGGACAGGGAACCCTACGAGCAGTACTTC. This codes for CASSPPFHRDREPYEQYF. Full variable domain (missing parts from reference TRBV5-8 and TRBJ2-7): EAGVTQSPTHLIKTRGQQATLRCSPISGHTSVYWYQQALGLGLQFLLWYDEGEERNRGNFPPRFSGRQFPNYSSELNVNALELEDSALYLCASSPPFHRDREPYEQYFGPGTRLTVT.

This clonotype was counted at least ten times. The chain combines TRBV7-2 with TRBJ2-2; 14 bases line up with TRBD2. The CDR3 spans 16 residues. The trim removed 5 bases at V and 7 bases at J, leaving 6 bases unmatched. The germline V gene encodes CDR1 SGHTA and CDR2 FQGNSA. CDR3 protein: CASSPGLAGAGGELFF. The CDR3 DNA follows: TGTGCCAGCAGCCCGGGACTAGCGGGAGCCGGCGGGGAGCTGTTTTTT.

This clonotype was seen ten or more times. The V call is TRBV4-3, the J call TRBJ1-1; D is perhaps TRBD1 (5 bases). This CDR3 region has 13 residues. Trimming removed 4 bases from V and 4 bases from J, with 10 bases in between. The germline CDR1 and CDR2 sequences are LGHNA and YSLEER. CDR3 DNA: TGCGCCAGCAGCCCGGACACGTCCACTGAAGCTTTCTTT. Its protein is CASSPDTSTEAFF.

This clonotype has ten or more counts. J is TRBJ2-1 and V is TRBV11-2; 7 nucleotides line up with TRBD2. Trimming took 5 bases from V and 7 from J; bases not matched to a gene: 8. CDR1 is SGHAT, CDR2 FQNNGV, per germline. The CDR3 runs 14 residues. The CDR3 region is CASSQRGTLNEQFF. CDR3 in DNA: TGTGCCAGCAGCCAGCGGGGAACCTTGAATGAGCAGTTCTTC.

With regard to this clonotype: The germline gene is not matched at one end of the junction; a read error may be the cause. The chain has TRBV11-2 and TRBJ1-5, with 8 bases fitting TRBD1. This CDR3 contains 15 residues. The germline V gene has CDR1 SGHAT and CDR2 FQNNGV. CDR3 sequence reads: CASSQGGTGHQPQHF. In nucleotides, the CDR3 is TGCGCCAGCAGCCAAGGGGGGACAGGTCATCAGCCCCAGCATTTT.

This clonotype was observed a single time. The conserved closing phenylalanine or tryptophan is absent in this CDR3, likely reflecting a read error. This sequence joins TRBV20-1 and TRBJ1-2; D is ambiguous. This CDR3 region has 13 residues. V shed 0 bases and J shed 5 bases, with 10 bases lying between them. Germline values: CDR1 DFQATT, CDR2 SNEGSKA (reference sequence). CDR3 amino acids: CSARDAVDYGYTL. DNA for the CDR3: TGCAGTGCTAGAGATGCAGTCGATTATGGCTACACCCTC.

This clonotype occurred many times. The chain carries TRBV6-1 and TRBJ1-2; 10 bases match TRBD1. The CDR3 extends over 15 amino acids. Germline values: CDR1 MNHNS, CDR2 SASEGT. Trimming removed 6 bases from V and 2 bases from J; junction bases left unmatched: 6. The CDR3 sequence is CASRGWTGGNYGYTF. The CDR3 DNA is TGTGCCAGCAGGGGTTGGACAGGGGGAAACTATGGCTACACCTTC.

The J gene is TRBJ2-7, the V gene TRBV5-1, with D perhaps TRBD1 (6 bases). CDR3 size: 14 residues. Trimming took 2 bases from V and 5 from J, leaving 14 bases between them. Looked up from germline, CDR1 is SGHRS and CDR2 is YFSETQ. The CDR3 loop is CASSLSGAVDEQYF. CDR3 nucleotides: TGCGCCAGCAGCTTATCAGGGGCTGTCGACGAGCAGTACTTC. The full variable domain, with the rest looked up from reference TRBV5-1 and TRBJ2-7, is KAGVTQTPRYLIKTRGQQVTLSCSPISGHRSVSWYQQTPGQGLQFLFEYFSETQRNKGNFPGRFSGRQFSNSRSEMNVSTLELGDSALYLCASSLSGAVDEQYFGPGTRLTVT.

This clonotype appeared many times. V gene TRBV7-2 combines with J gene TRBJ2-7; 10 bases agree with TRBD2. CDR1 and CDR2 (germline): SGHTA, FQGNSA. The V segment lost 2 bases and the J segment 5 bases; nucleotides outside the gene matches: 6. The CDR3 spans 15 residues. The CDR3 sequence: CASSLNGLAGDEQYF. The CDR3 bases are TGTGCCAGCAGCTTAAATGGGCTAGCGGGAGACGAGCAGTACTTC.

Note on this clonotype: Likely a read error: the CDR3 ends without its conserved phenylalanine or tryptophan. The V gene is TRBV29-1, the J gene TRBJ2-7, with a possible D match to TRBD2 (6 bases). CDR1 is SQVTM and CDR2 is ANQGSEA in the germline V gene. The CDR3 totals 13 residues. V lost 6 bases and J 0 bases, leaving 12 bases between the germline ends. This CDR3 reads CSVVGLLSYEQYC. The CDR3 nucleotides are TGCAGCGTCGTGGGACTTCTCTCCTACGAGCAGTACTGC.

Here the CDR3 DNA reads TGTGCCAGCAGCTTAAAACCAACAGGCGCTGATGAACTGTTTTTT. Its protein product is CASSLKPTGADELFF. The gene calls are TRBV7-3 and TRBJ1-4; D possibly corresponds to TRBD1 (5 bases). CDR1 SGHTA and CDR2 FQGTGA come from the germline V gene. Trimming stripped 1 base from V and 12 bases from J, with 18 bases between. This CDR3 has 15 residues.

The chain recombines TRBV28 with TRBJ1-6, with D maybe TRBD1 (5 bases). V shed 5 bases and J shed 0 bases, with 14 bases lying between them. This CDR3 is built from 17 residues. CDR1 is MDHEN, CDR2 SYDVKM, per germline. CDR3 nucleotide sequence: TGTGCCAGCAGTGACTGGGACGTTTCCTCCTATAATTCACCCCTCCACTTT. Translation: CASSDWDVSSYNSPLHF.

The rearrangement links TRBV18 to TRBJ2-7; D not resolved. Trimming stripped 2 bases from V and 3 bases from J, with 5 bases between. Germline values: CDR1 KGHSH, CDR2 LQKENI. This CDR3 has 12 amino acids. CDR3 amino acids: CASSPSVYEQYF. The CDR3 DNA reads as TGTGCCAGCTCACCATCAGTCTACGAGCAGTACTTC.

This clonotype has a count of ten or more. The rearrangement joins TRBV19 to TRBJ1-2; D is ambiguous. CDR1 LNHDA and CDR2 SQIVND come from the germline V gene (reference sequence). V gave up 9 bases and J gave up 8 bases, with 16 bases separating them. CDR3 length equals 12 residues. The chain's CDR3 is CASLTGPHGYTF. The DNA for the CDR3 is TGTGCCAGCTTAACCGGGCCCCACGGCTACACCTTC.

This clonotype was found many times. The chain is built from TRBV19 and TRBJ1-1; no clear D. Per germline, CDR1 LNHDA and CDR2 SQIVND (reference sequence). This CDR3 is built from 14 residues. The V end lost 5 bases, the J end lost 1 base, and 11 bases lay between the germline ends. The CDR3 region has the DNA TGTGCCAGTAGTCCCATGCTACCGAACACTGAAGCTTTCTTT. Translated: CASSPMLPNTEAFF.

This clonotype was picked up many times. The DNA of the CDR3 is TGCAGCGTTCTGACAGGGAGCGCAGATACGCAGTATTTT. Its translation is CSVLTGSADTQYF. The gene calls are TRBV29-1 and TRBJ2-3; 7 bases are a match to TRBD1. This CDR3 comprises 13 residues. Germline CDR1 reads SQVTM; CDR2 reads ANQGSEA. The V segment lost 5 bases and the J segment 4 bases; nucleotides outside the gene matches: 6.

This clonotype was observed at least ten times. This chain connects TRBV28 to TRBJ1-2; D not certain. Deletions cut 4 bases from V and 8 bases from J, with 17 bases between. The CDR3 is made up of 14 amino acids. Germline loops: CDR1 MDHEN, CDR2 SYDVKM. The CDR3 loop reads CASSSSPGSDGYTF. CDR3 sequence (DNA): TGTGCCAGCAGTTCCTCGCCGGGGTCCGACGGCTACACCTTC.

The sample holds many counts of this clonotype. The chain joins TRBV28 to TRBJ2-5; TRBD1 is a possible D gene (5 bases). CDR1 MDHEN and CDR2 SYDVKM come from the germline V gene. V was clipped by 1 base and J by 6 bases, with 9 bases between them. CDR3 length: 13 residues. DNA for the CDR3: TGTGCCAGCAGTTTATCAGGGTTGAAGACCCAGTACTTC. It encodes CASSLSGLKTQYF.

This clonotype was picked up a small number of times. The J gene is TRBJ1-1, the V gene TRBV7-3; perhaps TRBD1 as D (5 bases). The V gene's germline CDR1 is SGHTA and CDR2 FQGTGA. The CDR3 is 15 residues long. Trimming left V 1 base short and J 8 bases short, with 17 bases between. CDR3 nucleotide sequence: TGTGCCAGCAGCTTAAATCGCGGACCGGGGGTCGAAGCTTTCTTT. It codes for CASSLNRGPGVEAFF.

This clonotype has ten or more counts. The chain uses TRBV20-1 and TRBJ2-5, with D tentatively TRBD1 or TRBD2 (5 bases each). The germline gives CDR1 DFQATT, CDR2 SNEGSKA (reference sequence). Trimming pared 2 bases from V and 5 bases from J, leaving 15 bases between. The CDR3 runs 14 residues. In nucleotides, the CDR3 is TGCAGTGCTAGATGGGACGCGCCTGAGGAGACCCAGTACTTC. Translated: CSARWDAPEETQYF.

The chain combines TRBV7-9 with TRBJ1-6; maybe TRBD1 (6 bases). Germline CDR1 and CDR2: SEHNR and FQNEAQ (reference sequence). The CDR3 contains 14 residues. V lost 1 base and J lost 9, with 10 bases in between. This chain's CDR3 is CASSLGQGTSPLHF. CDR3 coding DNA: TGTGCCAGCAGCTTAGGGCAGGGGACTTCACCCCTCCACTTT. Full variable domain (outside the CDR3, taken from reference TRBV7-9 and TRBJ1-6): DTGVSQNPRHKITKRGQNVTFRCDPISEHNRLYWYRQTLGQGPEFLTYFQNEAQLEKSRLLSDRFSAERPKGSFSTLEIQRTEQGDSAMYLCASSLGQGTSPLHFGNGTRLTVT.